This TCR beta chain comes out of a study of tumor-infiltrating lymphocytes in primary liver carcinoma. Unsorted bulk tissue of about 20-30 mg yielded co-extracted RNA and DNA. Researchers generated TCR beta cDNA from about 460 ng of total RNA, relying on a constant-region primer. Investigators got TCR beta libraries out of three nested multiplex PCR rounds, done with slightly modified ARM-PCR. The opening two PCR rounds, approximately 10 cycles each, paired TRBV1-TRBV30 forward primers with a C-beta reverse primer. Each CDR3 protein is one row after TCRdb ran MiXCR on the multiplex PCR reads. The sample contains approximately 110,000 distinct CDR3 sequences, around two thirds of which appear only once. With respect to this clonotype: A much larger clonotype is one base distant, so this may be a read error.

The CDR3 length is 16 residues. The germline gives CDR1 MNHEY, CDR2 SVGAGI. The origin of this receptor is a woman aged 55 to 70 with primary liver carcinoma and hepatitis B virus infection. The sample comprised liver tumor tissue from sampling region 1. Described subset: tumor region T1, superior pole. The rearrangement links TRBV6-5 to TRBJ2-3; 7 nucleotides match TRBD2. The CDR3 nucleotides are TGTGTCAGCAGTGAACTGGCGGGAGTCCTGCCAGATACGCAGTATTTT. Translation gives CVSSELAGVLPDTQYF.